The 31 T cell receptor beta chains below all came from one sample that was sequenced in a study of PD-1 blockade in classical Hodgkin lymphoma. Profiling relied on immunoSEQ multiplex PCR, and the TCRdb table lists in-frame clones only, not all of them. Of several thousand clones detected, approximately 71% appear once; the ten largest clones hold approximately 12%. Stated time point: cycle 4 day 1 (C4D1), after more than five weeks of nivolumab. Following autologous stem cell transplantation, relapse occurred in every patient, and exposure to brentuximab vedotin varied. PBMCs, once thawed, yielded CD8+ T cells isolated by magnetic negative selection. The starting material was CD8+ T cells from blood, obtained before the fourth cycle of nivolumab. These receptors all stem from a human donor with classical Hodgkin lymphoma.

This chain links TRBV7-9 with TRBJ2-5, with D possibly being TRBD2 (6 bases). The CDR3 length is 14 residues. Per the germline V gene, CDR1 is SEHNR and CDR2 is FQNEAQ (reference sequence). Trimming shortened V by 2 bases and J by 1 base, and 8 bases separated the two germline ends. CDR3 sequence reads: CASSLRAGQETQYF. The CDR3 bases are TGTGCCAGCAGCTTAAGAGCGGGCCAAGAGACCCAGTACTTC.

The CDR3 loop reads CASSSSTTGAEQFF. The CDR3 region has the DNA TGTGCCAGCAGTTCCTCTACTACAGGGGCTGAGCAGTTCTTC. The chain couples TRBV27 to TRBJ2-1, with 7 nucleotides matching TRBD1. The CDR3 contains 14 residues. The V and J ends lost 4 bases and 9 bases, in that order; junction bases with no gene match: 9. Germline values: CDR1 MNHEY, CDR2 SMNVEV (reference sequence).

V and J are TRBV4-1 and TRBJ2-5; 11 positions match TRBD2. The CDR3 runs to 15 residues. The J segment lost 4 bases and the V segment lost 1 base, leaving 2 bases of the junction unmatched. Germline-derived CDR1 and CDR2 are MGHRA and YSYEKL. The CDR3 here is CASSQAGLAVETQYF. In DNA form, the CDR3 reads TGCGCCAGCAGCCAAGCGGGACTAGCGGTAGAGACCCAGTACTTC.

The chain joins TRBV11-1 to TRBJ2-7; D is unclear. CDR1 is SGHAT and CDR2 is FQDESV in the germline V gene (reference sequence). The CDR3 contains 13 residues. V was cut by 3 bases and J by 2 bases, with 8 bases left in between. CDR3 in DNA: TGTGCCAGCAGCTTTAATCAGGCCTACGAGCAGTACTTC. Translation: CASSFNQAYEQYF. Variable domain in full (rest from reference TRBV11-1 and TRBJ2-7): EAEVAQSPRYKITEKSQAVAFWCDPISGHATLYWYRQILGQGPELLVQFQDESVVDDSQLPKDRFSAERLKGVDSTLKIQPAELGDSAMYLCASSFNQAYEQYFGPGTRLTVT.

V usage is TRBV2 and J usage is TRBJ1-5, with D tentatively TRBD1 (6 bases). The germline gives CDR1 SNHLY, CDR2 FYNNEI. CDR3 length: 14 amino acids. V lost 7 bases, J lost 2 bases, and 12 bases lay in between. This CDR3 reads CASTSRGGNQPQHF. The CDR3 bases are TGTGCCAGCACCTCTAGGGGGGGCAATCAGCCCCAGCATTTT.

This clone was seen a few times. The V gene is TRBV9, the J gene TRBJ1-2; no firm D call. In germline, CDR1 is SGDLS, CDR2 YYNGEE. V gave up 3 bases and J gave up 3 bases, with 9 bases separating them. This CDR3 is 13 amino acids long. The CDR3 protein is CASSDGDHYGYTF. The CDR3 nucleotides read TGTGCCAGCAGCGATGGGGATCACTATGGCTACACCTTC.

This clone was seen a few times. The rearrangement links TRBV14 to TRBJ2-1, with TRBD1 identical over 11 bases. Trimming at V came to 3 bases and at J to 2 bases, leaving 9 bases not matched to a gene. Germline values: CDR1 SGHDN, CDR2 FVKESK. The CDR3 contains 18 residues. The CDR3 DNA reads as TGTGCCAGCAGCCAGGACAGGGGGCTACTAGCGGCCTACAATGAGCAGTTCTTC. As protein: CASSQDRGLLAAYNEQFF.

This clone has just a few counts. CDR3 DNA: TGTGCCAGCAGCGCGGACAGTACAGATACGCAGTATTTT. Protein product: CASSADSTDTQYF. This rearrangement joins TRBV9 to TRBJ2-3, with a weak D call TRBD1 (6 bases). Trimming took 3 bases from V and 3 from J, leaving 8 bases between them. Germline assignment: CDR1 SGDLS and CDR2 YYNGEE. The CDR3 spans 13 residues.

The chain employs TRBV6-1 and TRBJ2-7; D unresolved. Trimming left V 7 bases short and J 2 bases short, with 15 bases between. Germline CDR1 reads MNHNS; CDR2 reads SASEGT. The length of the CDR3 is 14 residues. DNA of the CDR3: TGTGCCAGCATGAACAATAAACCCCCCTACGAGCAGTACTTC. Translating it yields CASMNNKPPYEQYF.

This clone was recorded a few times. The CDR3: CASSLGTSGKGAKNIQYF. In DNA, the CDR3 is TGTGCCAGCAGCTTAGGGACTAGCGGGAAGGGGGCCAAAAACATTCAGTACTTC. The genes are TRBV7-9 and TRBJ2-4, with 12 bases matching TRBD2. Germline CDR1 SEHNR, CDR2 FQNEAQ (reference sequence). V shed 1 base, J shed 1 base, and the junction held 5 bases outside the gene matches. The CDR3 is 18 amino acids.

The chain combines TRBV7-9 with TRBJ1-2; no definite D call. The CDR3 sequence is 13 residues long. Germline CDR1 and CDR2: SEHNR and FQNEAQ (reference sequence). The germline V and J ends were trimmed by 5 bases and 1 base, with 8 bases remaining between them. The CDR3 region is CASSLEINYGYTF. In DNA, the CDR3 is TGTGCCAGCAGCCTAGAGATTAACTATGGCTACACCTTC.

The V gene is TRBV6-1, the J gene TRBJ1-4; D uncertain. V was trimmed by 2 bases and J by 0 bases, leaving 10 bases between them. This CDR3 has 16 residues. Germline V gives CDR1 MNHNS, CDR2 SASEGT. CDR3 sequence reads: CASSEWADATNEKLFF. The CDR3 DNA follows: TGTGCCAGCAGTGAATGGGCAGATGCAACTAATGAAAAACTGTTTTTT.

CDR3 DNA: TGTGCCTGGAGCATGACCCGGGGGGCCTACGAGCAGTACTTC. This encodes CAWSMTRGAYEQYF. The rearrangement links TRBV30 to TRBJ2-7, with 7 bases fitting TRBD2. Germline-derived CDR1 and CDR2 are GTSNPN and SVGIG (reference sequence). The V segment lost 3 bases and the J segment 2 bases; nucleotides outside the gene matches: 7. The CDR3 totals 14 residues.

The gene calls are TRBV4-1 and TRBJ1-1; 7 nucleotides agree with TRBD1. Unmatched junction bases numbered 9, after V lost 1 base and J lost 4 bases. Looked up from germline, CDR1 is MGHRA and CDR2 is YSYEKL. This CDR3 spans 16 amino acids. The DNA for the CDR3 is TGCGCCAGCAGCCAAGCCCAGGGGGTGGGGGTCACTGAAGCTTTCTTT. Its protein is CASSQAQGVGVTEAFF.

The CDR3 protein is CASSNYHTDTQYF. CDR3 bases: TGTGCCAGCAGTAATTACCACACAGATACGCAGTATTTT. This chain uses TRBV6-1 with TRBJ2-3, with D unresolved. The germline gives CDR1 MNHNS, CDR2 SASEGT. V lost 5 bases and J 2 bases, leaving 8 bases between the germline ends. The CDR3 runs 13 residues.

This chain links TRBV7-9 with TRBJ2-7; TRBD2 agrees at 7 bases. The V segment lost 5 bases and the J segment 3 bases; nucleotides outside the gene matches: 7. The CDR3 spans 14 residues. Germline-derived CDR1 and CDR2 are SEHNR and FQNEAQ (reference sequence). Here the CDR3 DNA reads TGTGCCAGCAGCGCAGCGGGGCTAGACTACGAGCAGTACTTC. It is translated as CASSAAGLDYEQYF.

This chain links TRBV10-1 with TRBJ1-1; weak D call: TRBD1 (6 bases). Trimming left V 4 bases short and J 4 bases short, with 10 bases between. Germline CDR1 is WNHNN and CDR2 is SYGVQD (reference sequence). The CDR3 sequence is 13 residues long. CDR3 bases: TGCGCCAGCAGTGCGGGCAGGGGCACTGAAGCTTTCTTT. It translates to CASSAGRGTEAFF.

V and J are TRBV6-1 and TRBJ2-5; D is ambiguous. Deletions cut 1 base from V and 5 bases from J, with 14 bases between. CDR1 is MNHNS, CDR2 SASEGT, per germline. The CDR3 loop spans 15 amino acids. The CDR3 DNA sequence: TGTGCCAGCAGTGAAGGGGTTAGCCCGAGGGAGACCCAGTACTTC. It encodes CASSEGVSPRETQYF.

V and J are TRBV9 and TRBJ2-3; the D is unclear. V shed 4 bases and J shed 6 bases, with 6 bases lying between them. The germline V gene encodes CDR1 SGDLS and CDR2 YYNGEE. The CDR3 consists of 11 residues. As DNA, the CDR3 is TGTGCCAGCAGCTTCCACGATACGCAGTATTTT. Encoded protein: CASSFHDTQYF.

This chain uses TRBV18 with TRBJ2-7, with D unresolved. V shed 0 bases and J shed 1 base, with 7 bases lying between them. Germline assignment: CDR1 KGHSH and CDR2 LQKENI. This CDR3 spans 14 amino acids. This CDR3 is CASSPPTDSYEQYF. In DNA, the CDR3 is TGTGCCAGCTCACCACCGACGGATTCCTACGAGCAGTACTTC.

This rearrangement joins TRBV5-1 to TRBJ2-7; 7 bases match TRBD1. The ends lost 4 bases at V and 6 bases at J; junction bases unmatched: 4. The CDR3 covers 12 residues. Germline CDR1 reads SGHRS; CDR2 reads YFSETQ. The CDR3 reads CASSATGVEQYF. Written as DNA, the CDR3 is TGCGCCAGCAGCGCTACAGGGGTCGAGCAGTACTTC.

This clone was detected only a few times. The chain recombines TRBV21-1 with TRBJ2-2. TRBV21-1 is tagged as a pseudogene. The CDR3 has 16 amino acids. The CDR3 spells CASRNGVIRGAGELFF. The CDR3 DNA is TGTGCCAGCAGAAACGGGGTAATTAGGGGGGCCGGGGAGCTGTTTTTT.

This clone was counted once. The chain is built from TRBV19 and TRBJ2-1; 9 bases fit TRBD2. Losses at the gene ends were 4 bases for V and 5 bases for J; bases not matched to a gene: 6. The CDR3 is 15 residues long. CDR1 is LNHDA, CDR2 SQIVND, per germline (reference sequence). The CDR3 loop reads CASSSSSGGHNEQFF. DNA of the CDR3: TGTGCCAGTAGTAGTAGCAGCGGGGGGCACAATGAGCAGTTCTTC.

The chain couples TRBV2 to TRBJ2-3; TRBD2 matches at 8 bases. Germline CDR1 SNHLY, CDR2 FYNNEI. V shed 3 bases, J shed 5 bases, and the junction held 10 bases outside the gene matches. The CDR3 sequence is 16 residues long. The CDR3 region is CASSDDPGLVLDTQYF. The CDR3 DNA reads TGTGCCAGCAGTGACGATCCGGGACTAGTTCTAGATACGCAGTATTTT.

This rearrangement joins TRBV27 to TRBJ2-7, with D tentatively TRBD1 (5 bases). V lost 10 bases to trimming and J lost 3 bases, with 10 bases between them. The V gene's germline CDR1 is MNHEY and CDR2 SMNVEV (reference sequence). There are 11 residues in the CDR3. The CDR3: CATTDNYEQYF. The CDR3 DNA reads as TGTGCCACAACGGACAACTACGAGCAGTACTTC.

This clone came up once. The V gene is TRBV4-3, the J gene TRBJ2-5; TRBD1 matches at 9 bases. This CDR3 contains 15 residues. Germline CDR1 LGHNA, CDR2 YSLEER. V lost 2 bases, J lost 5 bases, and 6 bases stayed unmatched. The CDR3: CASSQRQGVGETQYF. CDR3 bases: TGCGCCAGCAGCCAAAGACAGGGGGTTGGGGAGACCCAGTACTTC.

The chain carries TRBV4-3 and TRBJ1-2; D is unresolved. Trimming took 0 bases from V and 1 from J, leaving 9 bases between them. The CDR3 sequence is 15 residues long. Germline CDR1 and CDR2: LGHNA and YSLEER. The CDR3 loop is CASSQERAGNYGYTF. As DNA, the CDR3 is TGCGCCAGCAGCCAAGAAAGGGCGGGTAACTATGGCTACACCTTC.

The chain recombines TRBV13 with TRBJ2-2; perhaps TRBD1 as D (6 bases). The length of the CDR3 is 14 residues. Germline V CDR1 and CDR2: PRHDT, FYEKMQ (reference sequence). The V end lost 3 bases, the J end lost 4 bases, and 9 bases lay between the germline ends. In nucleotides, the CDR3 is TGTGCCAGCAGCTTTGACAGGAGCACCGGGGAGCTGTTTTTT. It codes for CASSFDRSTGELFF.

The chain is built from TRBV28 and TRBJ2-7, with 7 bases aligning to TRBD2. The length of the CDR3 is 19 residues. V trimming: 2 bases; J trimming: 1 base; junction bases outside the gene matches: 17. Germline V gene sequence: CDR1 MDHEN, CDR2 SYDVKM. The CDR3 here is CASSLRAADYSGQSYEQYF. The CDR3 nucleotides are TGTGCCAGCAGTTTAAGGGCAGCCGATTATAGCGGGCAATCCTACGAGCAGTACTTC.

This chain links TRBV11-2 with TRBJ2-7; 7 bases align to TRBD1. This CDR3 comprises 15 residues. The germline CDR1 and CDR2 sequences are SGHAT and FQNNGV. J gave up 5 bases and V 4 bases, and 11 bases lay outside the gene matches. In DNA form, the CDR3 reads TGTGCCAGCAGCTCAAACAGGGGAACAGGCCACGAGCAGTACTTC. Translating it yields CASSSNRGTGHEQYF.

V is TRBV7-6 and J is TRBJ2-2; D might be TRBD1 (5 bases). The CDR3 contains 15 residues. Trimming shortened V by 1 base and J by 2 bases, and 8 bases separated the two germline ends. Looked up from germline, CDR1 is SGHVS and CDR2 is FNYEAQ. CDR3 region: CASSLETDNTGELFF. In DNA, the CDR3 is TGTGCCAGCAGCTTAGAGACAGATAACACCGGGGAGCTGTTTTTT.